Following are 29 T cell receptor beta chains from one sample sequenced in a study of T cells in Graves' hyperthyroidism and ophthalmopathy. RNA transcripts were the template for amplifying TCR beta CDR3 regions. First-round RT-PCR with HTBI primers amplified the TCR CDR3 region. TCRdb re-derived calls from the multiplex PCR reads in MiXCR, one entry per CDR3 protein. The sample lists hundreds of thousands of distinct CDR3 sequences, nearly 20% seen once, with approximately 50% in the top ten. Sequencing was performed on blood. These receptors were taken from a man aged 35-49 years with Graves' ophthalmopathy.

This clonotype was seen ten or more times. The V gene is TRBV3-1, the J gene TRBJ2-5, with D possibly called TRBD1 or TRBD2 (6 bases each). V lost 0 bases and J lost 2, with 10 bases in between. The CDR3 length is 15 residues. From germline, CDR1 is LGHDT and CDR2 YNNKEL (reference sequence). CDR3: CASSQDWRGQETQYF. In DNA form, the CDR3 reads TGTGCCAGCAGCCAAGACTGGAGGGGGCAAGAGACCCAGTACTTC.

The table lists this clonotype with many counts. This chain links TRBV5-1 with TRBJ2-3; possibly TRBD2 for D (5 bases). V was trimmed by 0 bases and J by 2 bases, leaving 10 bases between them. The germline V gene has CDR1 SGHRS and CDR2 YFSETQ. The CDR3 is 15 amino acids. CDR3 sequence: CASSLGTADTDTQYF. The CDR3 DNA reads as TGCGCCAGCAGCTTGGGAACAGCGGACACAGATACGCAGTATTTT.

This clonotype was observed at least ten times. The rearrangement links TRBV7-9 to TRBJ2-7; 7 nucleotides match TRBD1. The CDR3 sequence is 14 residues long. Looked up from germline, CDR1 is SEHNR and CDR2 is FQNEAQ (reference sequence). Germline trimming cut 1 base from V and 5 bases from J; bases unmatched to any gene: 5. CDR3 coding DNA: TGTGCCAGCAGCTTAGGGCAGGGGGTCAACGAGCAGTACTTC. Its protein is CASSLGQGVNEQYF.

This clonotype was detected only a few times. This chain connects TRBV20-1 to TRBJ2-3; D perhaps matches TRBD2 (5 bases). The CDR3 loop spans 15 amino acids. Germline lookup yields CDR1 DFQATT and CDR2 SNEGSKA (reference sequence). The ends were cut back, 6 bases at V and 2 bases at J, with 18 bases in the middle. The CDR3 region has the DNA TGCAGTGCCGAGACGAGCGGACCCACCACAGATACGCAGTATTTT. Translating it yields CSAETSGPTTDTQYF.

This clonotype was found a few times. The chain is built from TRBV27 and TRBJ2-5; perhaps TRBD1 as D (6 bases). There are 14 residues in the CDR3. Trimming took 6 bases from V and 6 from J, leaving 17 bases between them. Germline V gene sequence: CDR1 MNHEY, CDR2 SMNVEV (reference sequence). The CDR3 DNA sequence: TGTGCCAGCAGCCTCCTACAGGGTTGGAAGACCCAGTACTTC. Its translation is CASSLLQGWKTQYF.

J is TRBJ2-5 and V is TRBV30, with D uncertain. The CDR3 is 13 residues long. CDR1 and CDR2 (germline): GTSNPN, SVGIG (reference sequence). The V end lost 5 bases, the J end lost 5 bases, and 15 bases lay between the germline ends. The CDR3 region is CAWDEVPRETQYF. The DNA of the CDR3 is TGTGCCTGGGATGAGGTGCCTCGGGAGACCCAGTACTTC.

There are many counts of this clonotype. V is TRBV28 and J is TRBJ2-3, with D uncertain. V gave up 6 bases and J gave up 8 bases, with 15 bases separating them. CDR1 MDHEN and CDR2 SYDVKM come from the germline V gene. The CDR3 consists of 13 residues. The CDR3 sequence is CASSPKGPRTQYF. In DNA form, the CDR3 reads TGTGCCAGCAGCCCCAAAGGGCCGCGTACGCAGTATTTT.

V is TRBV7-8 and J is TRBJ1-1; tentatively, D is TRBD1 (6 bases). With 8 bases removed from V and 4 bases from J, the gap between germline ends came to 14 bases. The CDR3 contains 13 residues. Per the germline V gene, CDR1 is SGHVS and CDR2 is FQNEAQ. The DNA for the CDR3 is TGTGCCAGCGGGGGGACACTCACCACTGAAGCTTTCTTT. Protein: CASGGTLTTEAFF.

This chain joins TRBV5-1 and TRBJ2-5; D may be TRBD1 (5 bases). The CDR3 consists of 15 residues. Germline V gene lookup returns CDR1 SGHRS and CDR2 YFSETQ. Trimming took off 3 bases at V and 2 bases at J, with 14 bases between the two ends. The CDR3 nucleotides are TGCGCCAGCAGCTCGCGTCCTGGGGCGCAAGAGACCCAGTACTTC. It specifies CASSSRPGAQETQYF.

In DNA, the CDR3 is TGTGCCAGCCCTAGGACTTTTAACTATGGCTACACCTTC. It yields the protein CASPRTFNYGYTF. V gene TRBV11-2 combines with J gene TRBJ1-2; no reliable D call. Germline V CDR1 and CDR2: SGHAT, FQNNGV. This CDR3 has 13 amino acids. With 8 bases removed from V and 1 base from J, the gap between germline ends came to 11 bases.

This clonotype was seen at least ten times. The CDR3 sequence is CASSPDRVGNTIYF. Written as DNA, the CDR3 is TGTGCCAGCAGCCCTGACAGGGTTGGAAACACCATATATTTT. V and J are TRBV6-1 and TRBJ1-3; 7 bases line up with TRBD1. Germline trimming cut 6 bases from V and 3 bases from J; bases unmatched to any gene: 5. CDR1 is MNHNS, CDR2 SASEGT, per germline. This CDR3 comprises 14 residues.

The rearrangement links TRBV12-3 or TRBV12-4 to TRBJ2-1; perhaps D is TRBD1 or TRBD2 (5 bases each). V dropped 7 bases and J dropped 7 bases, with 17 bases sitting between them. This CDR3 is built from 14 residues. The CDR3 protein is CASTLADGANEQFF. The CDR3 nucleotides read TGTGCCAGCACCCTAGCTGACGGGGCGAATGAGCAGTTCTTC.

This clonotype was seen many times. V usage is TRBV28 and J usage is TRBJ2-3; 11 bases are a match to TRBD2. Unmatched junction bases numbered 5, after V lost 3 bases and J lost 0 bases. The germline gives CDR1 MDHEN, CDR2 SYDVKM. CDR3 size: 17 residues. CDR3 DNA sequence: TGTGCCAGCAGTTTCGGGACTAGCGGTCCTAGCACAGATACGCAGTATTTT. Its translation: CASSFGTSGPSTDTQYF.

The chain has TRBV12-3 or TRBV12-4 and TRBJ1-2, with 7 bases matching TRBD1. Trimming removed 6 bases from V and 2 bases from J; junction bases left unmatched: 3. The CDR3 is made up of 13 amino acids. CDR3 sequence (DNA): TGTGCCAGCAGGCCGACAGGGAACTATGGCTACACCTTC. Protein sequence: CASRPTGNYGYTF.

The sample holds a few counts of this clonotype. At one of its ends the junction is not consistent with the germline gene, which may arise from a read error. This chain connects TRBV4-2 to TRBJ1-4; possibly TRBD1 for D (6 bases). This CDR3 is 13 amino acids long. Germline values: CDR1 LGHNA, CDR2 YNFKEQ. CDR3 amino acids: CASSGTTNEKLFF. CDR3 nucleotides: TGTGCCAGTAGTGGGACAACGAATGAAAAACTGTTTTTT.

Many counts were recorded for this clonotype. The chain combines TRBV7-2 with TRBJ2-5; D uncertain. Germline-derived CDR1 and CDR2 are SGHTA and FQGNSA. The CDR3 has 12 residues. Trimming left V 4 bases short and J 9 bases short, with 12 bases between. Written as DNA, the CDR3 is TGTGCCAGCAGCTGGGGTAGCTTGGCCCAGTACTTC. This codes for CASSWGSLAQYF.

In its sample, this clonotype was seen many times. The chain couples TRBV5-1 to TRBJ2-3; 8 bases line up with TRBD2. V was clipped by 7 bases and J by 8 bases; unmatched bases: 9. Germline-derived CDR1 and CDR2 are SGHRS and YFSETQ. CDR3 size: 13 residues. The CDR3 bases are TGCGCCAGCGCCAGAGCGGGAGAGGGTACGCAGTATTTT. Residues: CASARAGEGTQYF.

A few counts support this clonotype. The gene calls are TRBV11-1 and TRBJ2-7; unclear D gene. Trimming cost V 5 bases and J 3 bases, with 14 bases left between them. The CDR3 runs 14 residues. Germline CDR1 and CDR2: SGHAT and FQDESV (reference sequence). CDR3 nucleotide sequence: TGTGCCAGCAGCCGTGAGGTAGGAAACTACGAGCAGTACTTC. Its translation is CASSREVGNYEQYF.

The table lists this clonotype with a few counts. The J gene is TRBJ2-7, the V gene TRBV6-1; TRBD2 matches at 8 bases. This CDR3 has 14 amino acids. Germline loops: CDR1 MNHNS, CDR2 SASEGT. J gave up 6 bases and V 5 bases, and 9 bases lay outside the gene matches. The CDR3 DNA reads TGTGCCAGCAGTCCCGGGACTAGGACGCGCGAGCAGTACTTC. This gives the protein CASSPGTRTREQYF.

The rearrangement uses TRBV7-9 and TRBJ2-1; no reliable D call. The germline V gene encodes CDR1 SEHNR and CDR2 FQNEAQ (reference sequence). V shed 4 bases and J shed 0 bases, with 16 bases lying between them. The CDR3 spans 17 residues. The CDR3 DNA follows: TGTGCCAGCAGCTCAGTGGGCCGGGTGAGCTCCTACAATGAGCAGTTCTTC. Encoded protein: CASSSVGRVSSYNEQFF.

This clonotype came up a few times. V usage is TRBV28 and J usage is TRBJ1-6; D may be TRBD1 (6 bases). Germline lookup yields CDR1 MDHEN and CDR2 SYDVKM. V lost 3 bases and J 6 bases, leaving 24 bases between the germline ends. The CDR3 contains 19 residues. The DNA for the CDR3 is TGTGCCAGCAGTTTCTACAGGGTTAAGAAGCTCTCCCCTAATTCACCCCTCCACTTT. It encodes CASSFYRVKKLSPNSPLHF.

This clonotype was seen more than once but under ten times. The V call is TRBV4-3, the J call TRBJ2-7, with 8 bases lining up with TRBD1. The CDR3 is made up of 15 amino acids. V shed 0 bases and J 3 bases; nucleotides not matched to a gene: 4. Per the germline V gene, CDR1 is LGHNA and CDR2 is YSLEER. CDR3 nucleotide sequence: TGCGCCAGCAGCCAAGATAGGACAGGGCTCTACGAGCAGTACTTC. Translating gives CASSQDRTGLYEQYF.

This clonotype occurred many times. The V call is TRBV7-2, the J call TRBJ2-3; 11 bases fit TRBD1. Germline values: CDR1 SGHTA, CDR2 FQGNSA. V gave up 6 bases and J gave up 4 bases; unmatched junction bases: 6. The CDR3 sequence is 15 residues long. The DNA of the CDR3 is TGTGCCAGCAGAGCCGGGACAGGGGGGTCAGATACGCAGTATTTT. It specifies CASRAGTGGSDTQYF.

This clonotype was detected ten times or more. The chain couples TRBV5-1 to TRBJ1-1; D unclear. Germline-derived CDR1 and CDR2 are SGHRS and YFSETQ. This CDR3 is 13 amino acids long. Trimming took off 5 bases at V and 8 bases at J, with 16 bases between the two ends. CDR3: CASRLDLQPEAFF. Written as DNA, the CDR3 is TGCGCCAGCAGACTTGACCTACAGCCCGAAGCTTTCTTT.

V gene TRBV19 combines with J gene TRBJ2-2; possibly TRBD2 for D (6 bases). From germline, CDR1 is LNHDA and CDR2 SQIVND (reference sequence). The V and J ends lost 5 bases and 2 bases respectively, with 24 bases between them. This CDR3 comprises 19 residues. Here the CDR3 reads CASSLLLPGAGLNTGELFF. DNA of the CDR3: TGTGCCAGTAGTCTACTTTTACCCGGGGCGGGATTAAACACCGGGGAGCTGTTTTTT.

The V call is TRBV20-1, the J call TRBJ1-4; no clear D gene. The CDR3 sequence is 13 residues long. The V gene lost 3 bases and the J gene lost 4 bases, with 9 bases spanning the gap. The germline V gene encodes CDR1 DFQATT and CDR2 SNEGSKA (reference sequence). The CDR3 DNA follows: TGCAGTGCTAGCCCGGGGTATAATGAAAAACTGTTTTTT. Its translation: CSASPGYNEKLFF.

This clonotype has ten or more counts. This chain uses TRBV11-2 with TRBJ2-5; 10 nucleotides match TRBD1. J lost 1 base, V lost 2 bases, and 7 bases had no gene match. Germline V lookup: CDR1 SGHAT, CDR2 FQNNGV. The CDR3 runs 17 residues. The DNA for the CDR3 is TGTGCCAGCAGCTTAAGCAGGGACAGGGGTTTCCAAGAGACCCAGTACTTC. Protein product: CASSLSRDRGFQETQYF. Full variable domain (missing parts from reference TRBV11-2 and TRBJ2-5): EAGVAQSPRYKIIEKRQSVAFWCNPISGHATLYWYQQILGQGPKLLIQFQNNGVVDDSQLPKDRFSAERLKGVDSTLKIQPAKLEDSAVYLCASSLSRDRGFQETQYFGPGTRLLVL.

This sequence joins TRBV29-1 and TRBJ1-1; D remains unclear. From germline, CDR1 is SQVTM and CDR2 ANQGSEA. V lost 5 bases and J 1 base, leaving 17 bases between the germline ends. This CDR3 contains 15 residues. The CDR3 nucleotides read TGCAGCGTTTCTCCGAGGAATTCAAGGAACACTGAAGCTTTCTTT. This gives the protein CSVSPRNSRNTEAFF. Looking up the rest from reference TRBV29-1 and TRBJ1-1 gives the full variable domain: SAVISQKPSRDICQRGTSLTIQCQVDSQVTMMFWYRQQPGQSLTLIATANQGSEATYESGFVIDKFPISRPNLTFSTLTVSNMSPEDSSIYLCSVSPRNSRNTEAFFGQGTRLTVV.

In its sample, this clonotype was seen many times. CDR3 residues: CASSHMIVADTQYF. The CDR3 DNA is TGTGCCAGCAGTCACATGATTGTCGCAGATACGCAGTATTTT. The gene calls are TRBV3-1 and TRBJ2-3; no clear D gene. Germline CDR1 LGHDT, CDR2 YNNKEL (reference sequence). The CDR3 loop spans 14 amino acids. Trimming cost V 6 bases and J 4 bases, with 14 bases left between them.